The 13 T cell receptor beta chains listed next were all sequenced from one sample in a study of T cell responses to AZD1222 COVID-19 vaccine. Sequencing used immunoSEQ multiplex PCR; TCRdb keeps in-frame clones, though not all of them. The data hold about 130,000 clones, with about 93% observed a single time. Source: peripheral blood, taken on day 0 of AZD1222 vaccination. These receptors originate from an adult in good health.

The chain is built from TRBV11-3 and TRBJ1-1; a weak D match, TRBD1 (5 bases). V lost 1 base to trimming and J lost 1 base, with 7 bases between them. The CDR3 runs to 14 residues. In germline, CDR1 is SGHNT, CDR2 YENEEA. This CDR3 reads CASSLGGRNTEAFF. DNA of the CDR3: TGTGCCAGCAGCTTAGGGGGCAGGAACACTGAAGCTTTCTTT. The full variable domain, its missing parts supplied by reference TRBV11-3 and TRBJ1-1, is EAGVVQSPRYKIIEKKQPVAFWCNPISGHNTLYWYLQNLGQGPELLIRYENEEAVDDSQLPKDRFSAERLKGVDSTLKIQPAELGDSAVYLCASSLGGRNTEAFFGQGTRLTVV.

The rearrangement joins TRBV27 to TRBJ2-3; the D call may be TRBD1 or TRBD2 (6 bases each). The CDR3 spans 15 residues. Germline V gene data show CDR1 as MNHEY and CDR2 as SMNVEV (reference sequence). V was trimmed by 3 bases and J by 2 bases, leaving 12 bases between them. This CDR3 is CASSFGSGATDTQYF. The CDR3 DNA reads as TGTGCCAGCAGTTTTGGGTCGGGGGCCACAGATACGCAGTATTTT.

The V gene is TRBV2, the J gene TRBJ1-1; D gene unclear. Trimming took 9 bases from V and 1 from J, leaving 15 bases between them. The germline CDR1 and CDR2 sequences are SNHLY and FYNNEI. The CDR3 covers 14 residues. The DNA of the CDR3 is TGTGCCAGGAGAAAGGGTCTTGGGAACACTGAAGCTTTCTTT. Encoded protein: CARRKGLGNTEAFF.

This chain connects TRBV5-1 to TRBJ1-6, with D uncertain. The CDR3 has 17 residues. V was shortened by 4 bases and J by 0 bases, with 14 bases between the two germline ends. The V gene's germline CDR1 is SGHRS and CDR2 YFSETQ. This chain's CDR3 is CASSPGRPSSYNSPLHF. DNA for the CDR3: TGCGCCAGCAGCCCCGGACGTCCGAGCTCCTATAATTCACCCCTCCACTTT.

This sequence joins TRBV5-6 and TRBJ1-5, with 9 bases that match TRBD1. J was trimmed by 2 bases and V by 2 bases; bases with no gene match: 8. Germline loops: CDR1 SGHDT, CDR2 YYEEEE. The length of the CDR3 is 17 residues. The CDR3, as DNA: TGTGCCAGCAGCTTTATGACAGGGGGTGAGCGCAATCAGCCCCAGCATTTT. Translating gives CASSFMTGGERNQPQHF. The variable domain in full, with the rest retrieved from reference TRBV5-6 and TRBJ1-5, is DAGVTQSPTHLIKTRGQQVTLRCSPKSGHDTVSWYQQALGQGPQFIFQYYEEEERQRGNFPDRFSGHQFPNYSSELNVNALLLGDSALYLCASSFMTGGERNQPQHFGDGTRLSIL.

The chain recombines TRBV19 with TRBJ1-2; no firm D call. Germline V gives CDR1 LNHDA, CDR2 SQIVND (reference sequence). This CDR3 region has 12 residues. V was trimmed by 0 bases and J by 5 bases, leaving 4 bases between them. The CDR3 DNA reads as TGTGCCAGTAGTATAGATGGGTATGGCTACACCTTC. Translating gives CASSIDGYGYTF. The whole variable domain, remainder taken from reference TRBV19 and TRBJ1-2, is DGGITQSPKYLFRKEGQNVTLSCEQNLNHDAMYWYRQDPGQGLRLIYYSQIVNDFQKGDIAEGYSVSREKKESFPLTVTSAQKNPTAFYLCASSIDGYGYTFGSGTRLTVV.

The CDR3 DNA is TGTGCCAGCAGCTTAGAGTTTAGTGGCTACACCTTC. Its protein product is CASSLEFSGYTF. The chain joins TRBV7-9 to TRBJ1-2; D unclear. The germline V gene encodes CDR1 SEHNR and CDR2 FQNEAQ (reference sequence). The CDR3 runs 12 residues. Trimming shortened V by 1 base and J by 7 bases, and 7 bases separated the two germline ends.

V and J are TRBV2 and TRBJ2-2, with D hard to call. V was shortened by 3 bases and J by 9 bases, with 11 bases between the two germline ends. Germline V gives CDR1 SNHLY, CDR2 FYNNEI. The CDR3 extends over 13 amino acids. CDR3 in amino acids: CASSDDLLRELFF. CDR3 nucleotides: TGTGCCAGCAGTGATGATTTGCTCCGGGAGCTGTTTTTT.

The chain couples TRBV6-5 to TRBJ1-6; the match to TRBD1 covers 9 bases. Germline V gene data show CDR1 as MNHEY and CDR2 as SVGAGI. The CDR3 totals 15 residues. Trimming at V came to 2 bases and at J to 11 bases, leaving 7 bases not matched to a gene. CDR3 in DNA: TGTGCCAGCAGTTACGTTCGGACAGGGGCTGCACCCCTCCACTTT. Translation: CASSYVRTGAAPLHF.

The rearrangement uses TRBV3-1 (or the pseudogene TRBV3-2) and TRBJ1-2, with 8 bases matching TRBD1. The CDR3 length is 13 residues. Per the germline V gene, CDR1 is LGHDT and CDR2 is YNNKEL (reference sequence). V was pared by 6 bases and J by 8 bases, with 8 bases of the junction left unmatched. The CDR3 reads CASSPTGGNGYTF. For the CDR3, the DNA is TGTGCCAGCAGTCCCACAGGGGGTAACGGCTACACCTTC.

V gene TRBV2 combines with J gene TRBJ1-2; 7 bases match TRBD1. Unmatched junction bases numbered 8, after V lost 6 bases and J lost 7 bases. The CDR3 loop spans 13 amino acids. CDR1 SNHLY and CDR2 FYNNEI come from the germline V gene. Here the CDR3 reads CASSAGGSSGYTF. The CDR3 DNA reads TGTGCCAGCAGCGCAGGGGGTTCTTCTGGCTACACCTTC. Full variable domain (missing parts from reference TRBV2 and TRBJ1-2): EPEVTQTPSHQVTQMGQEVILRCVPISNHLYFYWYRQILGQKVEFLVSFYNNEISEKSEIFDDQFSVERPDGSNFTLKIRSTKLEDSAMYFCASSAGGSSGYTFGSGTRLTVV.

For the CDR3, the DNA is TGCGCCAGCAGTGCCGGGACACCGAGCTCCTACGAGCAGTACTTC. Translated: CASSAGTPSSYEQYF. The rearrangement uses TRBV10-1 and TRBJ2-7, with D possibly TRBD1 on 6 matching bases. CDR1 and CDR2 from the germline V gene are WNHNN and SYGVQD (reference sequence). V was trimmed by 4 bases and J by 0 bases, leaving 13 bases between them. This CDR3 has 15 residues.

The V call is TRBV23-1, the J call TRBJ1-2; D is possibly TRBD1 (5 bases). TRBV23-1 qualifies as an ORF whose function is uncertain. Between the trimmed V and J ends, which lost 7 bases and 8 bases, there was a span of 29 bases. This CDR3 spans 17 amino acids. For the CDR3, the DNA is TGCGCCAGCATATCAAGCCCGTCCCGGGGACCGTCGGGCGGCTACACCTTC. Amino acid sequence: CASISSPSRGPSGGYTF.